The 9 T cell receptor beta chains below come from one sample, sequenced in a study of beta chain features in type 1 diabetes. Every bit of the isolated RNA underwent reverse transcription, so sequencing read expressed TCRB transcripts. The table came from immunoSEQ multiplex PCR; TCRdb's copy has only in-frame clones and leaves some out. The repertoire holds 200,000 to 250,000 clones, 13% to 15% seen once, with around 0.025% in the top ten. Sequencing was performed on naive CD4+ T cells from blood. The receptors stem from a woman aged 40 to 49 in good health.

This clone was observed a few times. V usage is TRBV25-1 and J usage is TRBJ1-1; D remains ambiguous. V was shortened by 5 bases and J by 0 bases, with 7 bases between the two germline ends. CDR1 is MGHDK and CDR2 is SYGVNS in the germline V gene. The CDR3 loop spans 13 amino acids. Written as DNA, the CDR3 is TGTGCCAGCAGTACCAGGCTGAACACTGAAGCTTTCTTT. It codes for CASSTRLNTEAFF. The full variable domain, in which reference TRBV25-1 and TRBJ1-1 provide the parts outside the CDR3, is EADIYQTPRYLVIGTGKKITLECSQTMGHDKMYWYQQDPGMELHLIHYSYGVNSTEKGDLSSESTVSRIRTEHFPLTLESARPSHTSQYLCASSTRLNTEAFFGQGTRLTVV.

The rearrangement links TRBV5-1 to TRBJ2-1, with 8 bases lining up with TRBD2. The CDR3 sequence is 15 residues long. V shed 2 bases and J 7 bases; nucleotides not matched to a gene: 8. Germline lookup yields CDR1 SGHRS and CDR2 YFSETQ. Here the CDR3 reads CASSFTGGAGNEQFF. CDR3 nucleotides: TGCGCCAGCAGCTTTACCGGGGGGGCCGGGAATGAGCAGTTCTTC. Full variable domain (outside the CDR3, taken from reference TRBV5-1 and TRBJ2-1): KAGVTQTPRYLIKTRGQQVTLSCSPISGHRSVSWYQQTPGQGLQFLFEYFSETQRNKGNFPGRFSGRQFSNSRSEMNVSTLELGDSALYLCASSFTGGAGNEQFFGPGTRLTVL.

The rearrangement links TRBV5-4 to TRBJ2-7; 7 bases map to TRBD1. CDR1 SGHNT and CDR2 YYREEE come from the germline V gene (reference sequence). The CDR3 runs 14 residues. The trim removed 5 bases at V and 5 bases at J, leaving 10 bases unmatched. The CDR3 spells CASSYRTGIDEQYF. The CDR3 coding sequence is TGTGCCAGCAGTTATCGGACAGGTATAGACGAGCAGTACTTC.

V and J are TRBV9 and TRBJ2-3; 11 bases align to TRBD2. The germline V gene encodes CDR1 SGDLS and CDR2 YYNGEE. With 4 bases clipped from V and 3 bases from J, the junction kept 10 bases outside the gene matches. This CDR3 is built from 17 residues. The CDR3, as DNA: TGTGCCAGCAGCCTCATAGCGGGGGGGGCTACAACAGATACGCAGTATTTT. Its protein is CASSLIAGGATTDTQYF.

The chain employs TRBV6-6 and TRBJ2-5, with a tentative D call TRBD1 (6 bases). CDR1 and CDR2 (germline): MNHNY, SVGAGI (reference sequence). The CDR3 length is 16 residues. Trimming cost V 0 bases and J 5 bases, with 16 bases left between them. The CDR3 loop reads CASSYSDSQGLETQYF. CDR3 sequence (DNA): TGTGCCAGCAGTTACTCGGACAGCCAGGGGCTGGAGACCCAGTACTTC.

In its sample, this clone was seen a few times. The rearrangement joins TRBV9 to TRBJ2-5, with 7 nucleotides matching TRBD2. Germline V CDR1 and CDR2: SGDLS, YYNGEE. This CDR3 is built from 16 residues. After removal of 2 bases from V and 2 bases from J, the junction contained 9 bases not matched to a gene. DNA of the CDR3: TGTGCCAGCAGCGTTCACGTCCGCGGGGGTCAAGAGACCCAGTACTTC. It yields the protein CASSVHVRGGQETQYF. Filled out from reference TRBV9 and TRBJ2-5, the complete variable domain reads DSGVTQTPKHLITATGQRVTLRCSPRSGDLSVYWYQQSLDQGLQFLIQYYNGEERAKGNILERFSAQQFPDLHSELNLSSLELGDSALYFCASSVHVRGGQETQYFGPGTRLLVL.

This clone occurred a few times. V usage is TRBV9 and J usage is TRBJ2-6, with a weak D call TRBD1 (5 bases). CDR1 SGDLS and CDR2 YYNGEE come from the germline V gene. This CDR3 spans 16 amino acids. V was trimmed by 1 base and J by 1 base, leaving 9 bases between them. Here the CDR3 DNA reads TGTGCCAGCAGCGTAACTTCAGGGTCTGGGGCCAACGTCCTGACTTTC. It translates to CASSVTSGSGANVLTF.

This clone has a handful of counts. The chain joins TRBV5-1 to TRBJ1-2; D perhaps matches TRBD1 (6 bases). CDR1 and CDR2 (germline): SGHRS, YFSETQ. Trimming stripped 3 bases from V and 4 bases from J, with 10 bases between. The CDR3 spans 13 residues. The CDR3 nucleotides read TGCGCCAGCAGCTACGGACAGACCTATGGCTACACCTTC. Translation gives CASSYGQTYGYTF. Using reference TRBV5-1 and TRBJ1-2 for the parts outside the CDR3, the full variable domain is KAGVTQTPRYLIKTRGQQVTLSCSPISGHRSVSWYQQTPGQGLQFLFEYFSETQRNKGNFPGRFSGRQFSNSRSEMNVSTLELGDSALYLCASSYGQTYGYTFGSGTRLTVV.

This clone has just a few counts. This rearrangement joins TRBV5-1 to TRBJ2-2; D perhaps matches TRBD2 (6 bases). The CDR3 is made up of 17 amino acids. V was shortened by 4 bases and J by 3 bases, with 19 bases between the two germline ends. Germline CDR1 SGHRS, CDR2 YFSETQ. The CDR3 loop is CASSRTLLASDTGELFF. CDR3 coding DNA: TGCGCCAGCAGCCGAACCCTACTAGCTTCGGACACCGGGGAGCTGTTTTTT.